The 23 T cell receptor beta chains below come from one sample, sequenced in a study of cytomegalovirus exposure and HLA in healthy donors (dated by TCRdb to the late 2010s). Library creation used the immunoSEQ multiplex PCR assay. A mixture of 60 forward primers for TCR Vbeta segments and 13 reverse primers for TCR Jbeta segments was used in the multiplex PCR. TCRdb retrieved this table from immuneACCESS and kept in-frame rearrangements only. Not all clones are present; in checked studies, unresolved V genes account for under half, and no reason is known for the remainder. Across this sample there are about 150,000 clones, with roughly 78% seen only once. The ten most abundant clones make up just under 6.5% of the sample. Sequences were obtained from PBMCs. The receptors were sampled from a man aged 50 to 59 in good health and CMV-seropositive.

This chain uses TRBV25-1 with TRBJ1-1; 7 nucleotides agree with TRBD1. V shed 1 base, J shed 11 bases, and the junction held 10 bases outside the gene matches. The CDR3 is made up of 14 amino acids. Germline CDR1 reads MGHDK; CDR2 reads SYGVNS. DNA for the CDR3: TGTGCCAGCAGTGAATCCGCATCGGCAGGGGGTGCTTTCTTT. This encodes CASSESASAGGAFF. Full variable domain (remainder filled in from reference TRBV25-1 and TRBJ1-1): EADIYQTPRYLVIGTGKKITLECSQTMGHDKMYWYQQDPGMELHLIHYSYGVNSTEKGDLSSESTVSRIRTEHFPLTLESARPSHTSQYLCASSESASAGGAFFGQGTRLTVV.

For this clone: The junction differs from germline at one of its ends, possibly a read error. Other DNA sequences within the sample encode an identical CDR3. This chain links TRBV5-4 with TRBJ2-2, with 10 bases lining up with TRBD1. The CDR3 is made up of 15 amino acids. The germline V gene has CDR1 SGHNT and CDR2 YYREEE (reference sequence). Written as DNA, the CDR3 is TGCGCCAGCAGCCCCGGACAGGGGGATGTCGGGGAGCTGTTTTTT. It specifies CASSPGQGDVGELFF.

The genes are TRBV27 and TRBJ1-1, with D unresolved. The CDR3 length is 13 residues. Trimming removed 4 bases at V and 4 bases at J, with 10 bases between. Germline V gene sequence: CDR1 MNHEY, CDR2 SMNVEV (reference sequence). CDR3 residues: CASSSVRGTEAFF. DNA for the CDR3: TGTGCCAGCAGTTCTGTACGAGGCACTGAAGCTTTCTTT.

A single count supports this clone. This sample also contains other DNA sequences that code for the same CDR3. DNA of the CDR3: TGTGCCAGCTCACCAGGACAGAACACTGAAGCTTTCTTT. Protein: CASSPGQNTEAFF. The chain employs TRBV18 and TRBJ1-1; D is possibly TRBD1 (5 bases). Trimming shortened V by 2 bases and J by 1 base, and 5 bases separated the two germline ends. The germline V gene encodes CDR1 KGHSH and CDR2 LQKENI. The CDR3 contains 13 residues.

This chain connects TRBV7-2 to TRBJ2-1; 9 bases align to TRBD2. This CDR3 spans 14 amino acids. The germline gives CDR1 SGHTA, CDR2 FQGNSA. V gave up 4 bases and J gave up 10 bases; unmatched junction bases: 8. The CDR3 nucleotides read TGTGCCAGCAGCTGGGGGACTAGCATAGGGGAGCAGTTCTTC. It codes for CASSWGTSIGEQFF.

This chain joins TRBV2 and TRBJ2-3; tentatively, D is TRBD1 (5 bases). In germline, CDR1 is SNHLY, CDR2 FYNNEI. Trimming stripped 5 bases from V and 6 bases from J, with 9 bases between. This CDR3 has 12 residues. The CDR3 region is CASSFTGDTQYF. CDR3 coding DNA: TGTGCCAGCAGTTTTACAGGTGATACGCAGTATTTT.

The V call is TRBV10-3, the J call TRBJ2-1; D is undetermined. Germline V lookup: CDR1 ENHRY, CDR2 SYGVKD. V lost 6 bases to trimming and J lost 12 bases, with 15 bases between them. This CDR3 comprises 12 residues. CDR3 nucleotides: TGTGCCATCAGAGAGGACCAGACGGGGCAGTTCTTC. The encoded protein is CAIREDQTGQFF.

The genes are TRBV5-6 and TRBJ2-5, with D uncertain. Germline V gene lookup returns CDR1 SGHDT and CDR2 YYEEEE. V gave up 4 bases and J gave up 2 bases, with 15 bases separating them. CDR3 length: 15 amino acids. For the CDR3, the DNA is TGTGCCAGCAGCACCCTTCCGAGCCCTCAAGAGACCCAGTACTTC. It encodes CASSTLPSPQETQYF.

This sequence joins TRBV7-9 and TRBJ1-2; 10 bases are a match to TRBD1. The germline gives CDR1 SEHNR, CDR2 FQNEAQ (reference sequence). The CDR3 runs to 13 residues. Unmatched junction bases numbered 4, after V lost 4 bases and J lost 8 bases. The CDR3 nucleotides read TGTGCCAGCAGCTCCGGGACAGGGGTGGGCTACACCTTC. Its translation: CASSSGTGVGYTF. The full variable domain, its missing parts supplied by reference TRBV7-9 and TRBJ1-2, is DTGVSQNPRHKITKRGQNVTFRCDPISEHNRLYWYRQTLGQGPEFLTYFQNEAQLEKSRLLSDRFSAERPKGSFSTLEIQRTEQGDSAMYLCASSSGTGVGYTFGSGTRLTVV.

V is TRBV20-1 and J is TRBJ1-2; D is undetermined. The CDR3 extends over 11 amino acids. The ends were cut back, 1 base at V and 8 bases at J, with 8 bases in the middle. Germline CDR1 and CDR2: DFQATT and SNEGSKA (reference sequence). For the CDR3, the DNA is TGCAGTGCTAGAGTCACTGCGGGCTACACCTTC. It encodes CSARVTAGYTF.

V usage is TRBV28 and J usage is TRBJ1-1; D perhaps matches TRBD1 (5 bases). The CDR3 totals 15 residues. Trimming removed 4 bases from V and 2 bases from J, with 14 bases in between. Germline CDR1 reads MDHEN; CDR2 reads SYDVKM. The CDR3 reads CASSSIGGENTEAFF. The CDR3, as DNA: TGTGCCAGCAGTTCCATTGGGGGGGAAAACACTGAAGCTTTCTTT.

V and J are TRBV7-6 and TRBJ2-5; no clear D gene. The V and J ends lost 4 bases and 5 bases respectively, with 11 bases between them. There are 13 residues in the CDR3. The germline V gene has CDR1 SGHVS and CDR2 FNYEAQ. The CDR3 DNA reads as TGTGCCAGCAGCTCCCCCCCCGCGGAGACCCAGTACTTC. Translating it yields CASSSPPAETQYF.

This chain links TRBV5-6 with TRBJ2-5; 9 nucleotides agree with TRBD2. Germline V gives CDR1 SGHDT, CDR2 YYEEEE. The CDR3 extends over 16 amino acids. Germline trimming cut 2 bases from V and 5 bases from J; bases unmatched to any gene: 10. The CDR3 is CASSFRLAGMRETQYF. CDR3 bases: TGTGCCAGCAGCTTCCGCCTAGCGGGAATGCGGGAGACCCAGTACTTC.

DNA for the CDR3: TGTGCCAGCAGTCCGACAGGGACAGGGGGCTTTTTCTTCACTGAAGCTTTCTTT. Translating gives CASSPTGTGGFFFTEAFF. The rearrangement links TRBV28 to TRBJ1-1; TRBD1 matches at 12 bases. This CDR3 has 18 residues. V lost 5 bases, J lost 4 bases, and 14 bases stayed unmatched. From germline, CDR1 is MDHEN and CDR2 SYDVKM.

CDR3 sequence reads: CASSLVGPATDTQYF. CDR3 sequence (DNA): TGTGCCAGCAGCTTGGTGGGCCCAGCCACAGATACGCAGTATTTT. This chain links TRBV5-4 with TRBJ2-3, with D hard to call. V was pared by 0 bases and J by 2 bases, with 10 bases between. CDR3 length equals 15 residues. Germline CDR1 SGHNT, CDR2 YYREEE (reference sequence).

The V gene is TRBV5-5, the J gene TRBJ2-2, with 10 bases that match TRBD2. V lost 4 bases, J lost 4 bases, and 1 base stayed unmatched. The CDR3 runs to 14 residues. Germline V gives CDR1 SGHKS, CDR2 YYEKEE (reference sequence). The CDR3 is CASSPSGSTGELFF. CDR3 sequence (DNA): TGTGCCAGCAGCCCTAGCGGGAGCACCGGGGAGCTGTTTTTT.

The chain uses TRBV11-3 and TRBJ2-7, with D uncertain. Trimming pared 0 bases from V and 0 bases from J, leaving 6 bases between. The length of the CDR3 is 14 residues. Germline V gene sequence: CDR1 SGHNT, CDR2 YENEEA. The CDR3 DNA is TGTGCCAGCAGCTTAGATGCGTTCTCCTACGAGCAGTACTTC. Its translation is CASSLDAFSYEQYF. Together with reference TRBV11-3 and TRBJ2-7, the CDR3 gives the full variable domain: EAGVVQSPRYKIIEKKQPVAFWCNPISGHNTLYWYLQNLGQGPELLIRYENEEAVDDSQLPKDRFSAERLKGVDSTLKIQPAELGDSAVYLCASSLDAFSYEQYFGPGTRLTVT.

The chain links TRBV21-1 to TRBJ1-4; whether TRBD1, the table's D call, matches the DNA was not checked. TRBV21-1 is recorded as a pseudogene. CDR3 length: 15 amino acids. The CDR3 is CASSSRDRGCEKLFF. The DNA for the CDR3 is TGTGCCAGCAGCAGTCGGGACAGGGGTTGTGAAAAACTGTTTTTT.

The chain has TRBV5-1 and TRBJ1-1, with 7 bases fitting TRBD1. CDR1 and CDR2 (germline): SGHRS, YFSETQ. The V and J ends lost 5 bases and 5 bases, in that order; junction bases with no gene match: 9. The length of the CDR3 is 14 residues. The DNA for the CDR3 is TGCGCCAGCAGAGAGGGACAGCTAGGGACTGAAGCTTTCTTT. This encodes CASREGQLGTEAFF.

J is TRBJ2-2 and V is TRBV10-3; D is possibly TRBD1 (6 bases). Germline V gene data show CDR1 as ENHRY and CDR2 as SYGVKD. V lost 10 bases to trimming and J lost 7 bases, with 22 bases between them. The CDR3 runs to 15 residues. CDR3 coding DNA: TGTGCCAGCAGGCGAGGCGCAGGGGCTGTCGGGGAGCTGTTTTTT. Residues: CASRRGAGAVGELFF.

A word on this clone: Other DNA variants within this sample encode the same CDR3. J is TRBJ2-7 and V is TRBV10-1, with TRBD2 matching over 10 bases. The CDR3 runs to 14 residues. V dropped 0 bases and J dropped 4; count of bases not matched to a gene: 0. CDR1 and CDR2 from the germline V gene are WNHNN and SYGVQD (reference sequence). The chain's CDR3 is CASSESGLAYEQYF. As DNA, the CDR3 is TGCGCCAGCAGTGAGTCGGGACTAGCGTACGAGCAGTACTTC.

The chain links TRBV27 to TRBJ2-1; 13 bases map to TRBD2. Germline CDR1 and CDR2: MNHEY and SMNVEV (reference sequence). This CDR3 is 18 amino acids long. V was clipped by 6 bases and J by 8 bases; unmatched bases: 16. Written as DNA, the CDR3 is TGTGCCAGCAGACTATCTGGGCACCCGGGACTAGCGGGATATGAGCAGTTCTTC. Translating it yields CASRLSGHPGLAGYEQFF.

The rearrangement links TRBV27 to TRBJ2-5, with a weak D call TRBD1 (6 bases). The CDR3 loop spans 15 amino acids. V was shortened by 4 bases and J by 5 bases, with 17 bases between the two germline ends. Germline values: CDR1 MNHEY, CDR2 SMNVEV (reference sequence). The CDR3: CASSSIRQAQETQYF. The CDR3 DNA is TGTGCCAGCAGTTCCATTAGACAGGCTCAGGAGACCCAGTACTTC.